The rows below give T cell receptor beta chains drawn from one sample of a study of blood T cell repertoires in COVID-19. Clones were read by immunoSEQ multiplex PCR, and TCRdb kept only the in-frame ones, dropping some. The table lists some 350,000 clones, about 88% of them singletons. The specimen was peripheral blood. The receptors originated from a human donor in a cohort sampled during active COVID-19. Each CDR3 is given with its conserved first and last residue. D genes are given only for firm matches. The size of a clone is reported for some rows only, either as once, few or many, or as a class for expanded clones.

cdr3_nt: TGTGCCAGCAGCGTATACCCAGGGCAAGTTCAGCGCTATGAGCAGTTCTTC
cdr3_aa: CASSVYPGQVQRYEQFF
clone_size: .
j_call: TRBJ2-1
d_call: .
v_call: TRBV7-3

cdr3_nt: TGTGCCAGCAGCCAAGGCCCGGGACAGGTCTACGAGCAGTACTTC
cdr3_aa: CASSQGPGQVYEQYF
clone_size: .
j_call: TRBJ2-7
d_call: TRBD1
v_call: TRBV3-1/TRBV3-2

cdr3_nt: TGCGCCAGCAGCTTGAGCGGGGTCTACAATGAGCAGTTCTTC
cdr3_aa: CASSLSGVYNEQFF
clone_size: .
j_call: TRBJ2-1
d_call: TRBD2
v_call: TRBV5-1

cdr3_nt: TGTGCCAGCAGCCTACCGGGACAGGGGGGGAACTATGGCTACACCTTC
cdr3_aa: CASSLPGQGGNYGYTF
clone_size: once
j_call: TRBJ1-2
d_call: TRBD1
v_call: TRBV25-1

cdr3_nt: TGTGCCAGCAGCTTAGGGGACAGGGGACGAGAGCAGTACTTC
cdr3_aa: CASSLGDRGREQYF
clone_size: few
j_call: TRBJ2-7
d_call: TRBD1
v_call: TRBV7-6

cdr3_nt: TGCAGTGCTAGTTCCCCAGGGGGCATCGATGAGCAGTTCTTC
cdr3_aa: CSASSPGGIDEQFF
clone_size: .
j_call: TRBJ2-1
d_call: TRBD1
v_call: TRBV20-1

cdr3_nt: TGTGCCAGCCGGGAGGAGCTAGCGGGGAACTACGAGCAGTACTTC
cdr3_aa: CASREELAGNYEQYF
clone_size: .
j_call: TRBJ2-7
d_call: TRBD2
v_call: TRBV2

cdr3_nt: TGTGCCAGCCAAACGTACGGGAACACTGAAGCTTTCTTT
cdr3_aa: CASQTYGNTEAFF
clone_size: once
j_call: TRBJ1-1
d_call: .
v_call: TRBV2

cdr3_nt: TGTGCCAGTACAGGGCTCTCCCCTGAATTATATAATTCACCCCTCCACTTT
cdr3_aa: CASTGLSPELYNSPLHF
clone_size: .
j_call: TRBJ1-6
d_call: .
v_call: TRBV2

cdr3_nt: TGTGCCTGGAGCGCCCGGGAGACCGGGGAGCTGTTTTTT
cdr3_aa: CAWSARETGELFF
clone_size: few
j_call: TRBJ2-2
d_call: .
v_call: TRBV30

cdr3_nt: TGTGCCAGCAGCCAAGATAGGTACGGGGGGCGCTATGGCTACACCTTC
cdr3_aa: CASSQDRYGGRYGYTF
clone_size: .
j_call: TRBJ1-2
d_call: .
v_call: TRBV3-1/TRBV3-2

cdr3_nt: TGTGCCAGCAGCGCCGAGACAGGGGCAGCTGTTGGCTACACCTTC
cdr3_aa: CASSAETGAAVGYTF
clone_size: .
j_call: TRBJ1-2
d_call: TRBD1
v_call: TRBV9

cdr3_nt: TGTGCCAGCAGCTCGCCTAGCGGGGGCCCCCGCACAGATACGCAGTATTTT
cdr3_aa: CASSSPSGGPRTDTQYF
clone_size: .
j_call: TRBJ2-3
d_call: TRBD2
v_call: TRBV7-9

cdr3_nt: TGTGCCAGCAGTGAAACTAGCGGGAGGAGAGGTGAGCAGTTCTTC
cdr3_aa: CASSETSGRRGEQFF
clone_size: .
j_call: TRBJ2-1
d_call: TRBD2
v_call: TRBV2

cdr3_nt: TGTGCCAGCAGCAGGGACAGGGCCCAACCGGGCGGGGAGCTGTTTTTT
cdr3_aa: CASSRDRAQPGGELFF
clone_size: .
j_call: TRBJ2-2
d_call: TRBD1
v_call: TRBV27

cdr3_nt: TGCGCCAGCAGCCCCACCGCGGGGAGCGAAAAACTGTTTTTT
cdr3_aa: CASSPTAGSEKLFF
clone_size: .
j_call: TRBJ1-4
d_call: .
v_call: TRBV5-1

cdr3_nt: TGTGCCAGCAGTTTGCTGAGGGGGAGCAATCAGCCCCAGCATTTT
cdr3_aa: CASSLLRGSNQPQHF
clone_size: .
j_call: TRBJ1-5
d_call: .
v_call: TRBV28

cdr3_nt: TGCGCCAGCAGCTTGGCCAGGACTAGCGGGATAGAAGATACGCAGTATTTT
cdr3_aa: CASSLARTSGIEDTQYF
clone_size: .
j_call: TRBJ2-3
d_call: TRBD2
v_call: TRBV5-1

cdr3_nt: TGTGCCAGCACCTCACAGGGATCCGTTGGGGAAAAACTGTTTTTT
cdr3_aa: CASTSQGSVGEKLFF
clone_size: .
j_call: TRBJ1-4
d_call: .
v_call: TRBV2

cdr3_nt: TGTGCCAGCAGCCGGGGACTAGCGGGAGTCACCGGGGAGCTGTTTTTT
cdr3_aa: CASSRGLAGVTGELFF
clone_size: .
j_call: TRBJ2-2
d_call: TRBD2
v_call: TRBV11-3

cdr3_nt: TGTGCCAGCAGCTCTACCTCTAACTATGGCTACACCTTC
cdr3_aa: CASSSTSNYGYTF
clone_size: .
j_call: TRBJ1-2
d_call: .
v_call: TRBV5-4

cdr3_nt: TGTGCCAGCAGCTCGGGGAGGACAGATACGCAGTATTTT
cdr3_aa: CASSSGRTDTQYF
clone_size: .
j_call: TRBJ2-3
d_call: .
v_call: TRBV5-4

cdr3_nt: TGTGCCAGCAGCCAGGGGCCACAAGAGACCCAGTACTTC
cdr3_aa: CASSQGPQETQYF
clone_size: .
j_call: TRBJ2-5
d_call: .
v_call: TRBV7-3